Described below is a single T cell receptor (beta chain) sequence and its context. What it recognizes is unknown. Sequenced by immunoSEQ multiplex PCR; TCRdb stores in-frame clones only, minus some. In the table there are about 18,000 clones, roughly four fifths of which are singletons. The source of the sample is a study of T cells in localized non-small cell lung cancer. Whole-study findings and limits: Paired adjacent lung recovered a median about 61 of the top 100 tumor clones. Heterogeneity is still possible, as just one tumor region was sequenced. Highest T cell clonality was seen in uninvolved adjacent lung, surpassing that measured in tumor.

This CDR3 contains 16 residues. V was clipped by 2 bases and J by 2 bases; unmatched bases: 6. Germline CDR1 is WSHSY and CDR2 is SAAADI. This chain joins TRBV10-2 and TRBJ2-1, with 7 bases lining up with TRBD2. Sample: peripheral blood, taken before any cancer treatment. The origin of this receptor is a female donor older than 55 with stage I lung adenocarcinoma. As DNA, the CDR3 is TGCGCCAGCAGTGAGACTCTAGCGGCCCCCTACAATGAGCAGTTCTTC. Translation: CASSETLAAPYNEQFF.